The next 25 T cell receptor beta chains were all read from a single sample in a study of tumor-infiltrating lymphocytes in localized non-small cell lung cancer. Assay: immunoSEQ multiplex PCR; the TCRdb copy retains only in-frame clones and omits some. Found here are over 3,000 clones, approximately 65% of them singletons; the top ten hold roughly 17%. Sequenced sample: uninvolved lung tissue not adjacent to the tumor. The source is a human donor with non-small cell lung cancer.

As DNA, the CDR3 is TGTGCCAGCAGCTTAGCCGCACCTTACGAGCAGTACTTC. Its translation: CASSLAAPYEQYF. The chain employs TRBV11-2 and TRBJ2-7; D gene uncertain. Trimming left V 1 base short and J 4 bases short, with 8 bases between. The CDR3 length is 13 residues. Germline lookup yields CDR1 SGHAT and CDR2 FQNNGV.

V and J are TRBV2 and TRBJ2-5, with D maybe TRBD2 (7 bases). Per the germline V gene, CDR1 is SNHLY and CDR2 is FYNNEI. This CDR3 is built from 13 residues. Between the trimmed V and J ends, which lost 8 bases and 5 bases, there was a span of 15 bases. The DNA for the CDR3 is TGTGCCAGCCAAGGGGGGGATTGGGAGACCCAGTACTTC. Amino acid sequence: CASQGGDWETQYF.

The chain's CDR3 is CAMAEAGAGNTIYF. Here the CDR3 DNA reads TGTGCCATGGCCGAGGCGGGTGCTGGAAACACCATATATTTT. The rearrangement links TRBV10-3 to TRBJ1-3; no clear D. Germline CDR1 is ENHRY and CDR2 is SYGVKD. The CDR3 length is 14 residues. With 9 bases removed from V and 2 bases from J, the gap between germline ends came to 14 bases.

The chain links TRBV5-6 to TRBJ1-2; TRBD1 matches 7 bases. The CDR3 loop spans 13 amino acids. Germline lookup yields CDR1 SGHDT and CDR2 YYEEEE. J lost 5 bases, V lost 6 bases, and 7 bases had no gene match. The CDR3 here is CASKEGARYGYTF. The CDR3 coding sequence is TGTGCCAGCAAGGAGGGGGCTCGATATGGCTACACCTTC.

The chain joins TRBV18 to TRBJ2-7; perhaps D is TRBD1 or TRBD2 (6 bases each). The CDR3 has 15 amino acids. The V end lost 4 bases, the J end lost 4 bases, and 17 bases lay between the germline ends. The germline CDR1 and CDR2 sequences are KGHSH and LQKENI. The CDR3 loop is CASSQDSGAVYEQYF. DNA for the CDR3: TGTGCCAGCTCACAGGATTCGGGGGCTGTGTACGAGCAGTACTTC.

This clone was observed a few times. The chain joins TRBV19 to TRBJ1-5; TRBD1 matches 8 bases. This CDR3 spans 15 amino acids. V dropped 9 bases and J dropped 4; count of bases not matched to a gene: 11. Looked up from germline, CDR1 is LNHDA and CDR2 is SQIVND (reference sequence). CDR3 sequence (DNA): TGTGCCAGCAGCGGGGCAGGGGGCAGGAATCAGCCCCAGCATTTT. Translation gives CASSGAGGRNQPQHF.

V is TRBV7-2 and J is TRBJ2-5, with 12 bases aligning to TRBD2. The CDR3 length is 16 residues. In germline, CDR1 is SGHTA, CDR2 FQGNSA. V gave up 2 bases and J gave up 3 bases; unmatched junction bases: 4. CDR3 sequence reads: CASSLTRLAGEETQYF. The CDR3 bases are TGTGCCAGCAGCTTAACCCGACTAGCGGGGGAAGAGACCCAGTACTTC.

This clone has a single count. The chain employs TRBV5-6 and TRBJ2-3; the match to TRBD2 covers 13 bases. The CDR3 is 18 amino acids. CDR1 and CDR2 (germline): SGHDT, YYEEEE. V lost 4 bases to trimming and J lost 1 base; unmatched junction nucleotides: 9. CDR3 nucleotide sequence: TGTGCCAGCAGCCGACTAGCGGGAGGATTGGTGGGCACAGATACGCAGTATTTT. Protein product: CASSRLAGGLVGTDTQYF.

The chain uses TRBV11-2 and TRBJ2-7, with TRBD2 identical over 8 bases. The CDR3 is 15 amino acids. CDR1 is SGHAT, CDR2 FQNNGV, per germline. V lost 1 base and J lost 0; bases outside the gene matches: 2. CDR3 sequence (DNA): TGTGCCAGCAGCTTAGGGCGGGGGGCCTCCTACGAGCAGTACTTC. Translation: CASSLGRGASYEQYF.

This clone was seen only once. This chain joins TRBV19 and TRBJ1-4; a weak D match, TRBD1 (6 bases). V was cut by 6 bases and J by 5 bases, with 22 bases left in between. This CDR3 has 17 residues. The germline gives CDR1 LNHDA, CDR2 SQIVND (reference sequence). The CDR3 DNA follows: TGTGCCAGTAGCCCAGGAAGGGCAGAAAGGGGGAATGAAAAACTGTTTTTT. Translation: CASSPGRAERGNEKLFF. The entire variable domain, with the rest obtained from reference TRBV19 and TRBJ1-4, is as follows: DGGITQSPKYLFRKEGQNVTLSCEQNLNHDAMYWYRQDPGQGLRLIYYSQIVNDFQKGDIAEGYSVSREKKESFPLTVTSAQKNPTAFYLCASSPGRAERGNEKLFFGSGTQLSVL.

The genes are TRBV19 and TRBJ1-2; no reliable D call. Germline CDR1 LNHDA, CDR2 SQIVND (reference sequence). Deletions cut 4 bases from V and 4 bases from J, with 16 bases between. This CDR3 has 15 amino acids. The CDR3 here is CASSSSTGLTYGYTF. As DNA, the CDR3 is TGTGCCAGTAGTAGTTCGACGGGTCTGACCTATGGCTACACCTTC.

This clone was observed a few times. The rearrangement joins TRBV7-2 to TRBJ2-1; 9 nucleotides match TRBD1. Germline V lookup: CDR1 SGHTA, CDR2 FQGNSA. CDR3 length: 17 amino acids. J was trimmed by 3 bases and V by 5 bases; bases with no gene match: 11. The CDR3 loop is CASSAYRDRAHYNEQFF. The CDR3 DNA is TGTGCCAGCAGCGCATACCGGGACAGGGCCCACTACAATGAGCAGTTCTTC. Full variable domain (outside the CDR3, taken from reference TRBV7-2 and TRBJ2-1): GAGVSQSPSNKVTEKGKDVELRCDPISGHTALYWYRQSLGQGLEFLIYFQGNSAPDKSGLPSDRFSAERTGGSVSTLTIQRTQQEDSAVYLCASSAYRDRAHYNEQFFGPGTRLTVL.

The chain recombines TRBV10-3 with TRBJ1-1; TRBD1 matches 9 bases. The ends lost 3 bases at V and 1 base at J; junction bases unmatched: 3. This CDR3 has 15 residues. Germline V lookup: CDR1 ENHRY, CDR2 SYGVKD. CDR3 coding DNA: TGTGCCATCAGTGATTACAGGGGGCGGAACACTGAAGCTTTCTTT. Residues: CAISDYRGRNTEAFF.

There are a few counts of this clone. The genes are TRBV19 and TRBJ2-1, with 9 nucleotides matching TRBD2. Germline CDR1 reads LNHDA; CDR2 reads SQIVND (reference sequence). The CDR3 has 15 residues. The junction had 5 bases not matched to a gene; V was cut back by 6 bases and J by 2 bases. CDR3 amino acids: CASRMTSGPYNEQFF. CDR3 bases: TGTGCCAGTAGGATGACTAGCGGTCCCTACAATGAGCAGTTCTTC.

The CDR3 DNA follows: TGTGCCAGCAGTTTAGGTGGAGGGATCCACGAGCAGTACTTC. It codes for CASSLGGGIHEQYF. This chain links TRBV27 with TRBJ2-7, with a weak D call TRBD2 (6 bases). Trimming left V 2 bases short and J 5 bases short, with 13 bases between. The CDR3 runs 14 residues. Per germline, CDR1 MNHEY and CDR2 SMNVEV (reference sequence).

V and J are TRBV6-5 and TRBJ1-2, with TRBD1 identical over 7 bases. Trimming cost V 10 bases and J 1 base; bases outside gene matches: 9. Germline lookup yields CDR1 MNHEY and CDR2 SVGAGI. The length of the CDR3 is 14 residues. CDR3 sequence: CAISGDSRNYGYTF. The DNA for the CDR3 is TGTGCCATTAGCGGGGACAGTCGTAACTATGGCTACACCTTC.

The chain links TRBV5-5 to TRBJ1-6, with 9 bases lining up with TRBD1. The CDR3 consists of 15 residues. From germline, CDR1 is SGHKS and CDR2 YYEKEE (reference sequence). V lost 4 bases to trimming and J lost 10 bases; unmatched junction nucleotides: 9. DNA for the CDR3: TGTGCCAGCAGCGCCGGGACAGGGATAGGCTCACCCCTCCACTTT. Translating gives CASSAGTGIGSPLHF.

This clone is a singleton in its sample. J is TRBJ2-5 and V is TRBV4-3; unclear D gene. The germline V gene has CDR1 LGHNA and CDR2 YSLEER. The CDR3 consists of 14 residues. Trimming left V 0 bases short and J 2 bases short, with 7 bases between. The CDR3 region has the DNA TGCGCCAGCAGCCAAGATACGGTTCAAGAGACCCAGTACTTC. Its protein is CASSQDTVQETQYF.

There are a few counts of this clone. V gene TRBV4-3 combines with J gene TRBJ2-3; D gene unclear. CDR3 length equals 18 residues. The V gene lost 0 bases and the J gene lost 5 bases, with 21 bases spanning the gap. Germline assignment: CDR1 LGHNA and CDR2 YSLEER. CDR3 DNA: TGCGCCAGCAGCCAAGATGTTTGGCAGAGCGCAGCCATAGATACGCAGTATTTT. Translated, it gives CASSQDVWQSAAIDTQYF.

The sample holds one count of this clone. V is TRBV5-1 and J is TRBJ2-3; D gene ambiguous. Germline V lookup: CDR1 SGHRS, CDR2 YFSETQ. The V and J ends lost 4 bases and 0 bases respectively, with 12 bases between them. CDR3 length: 15 amino acids. The CDR3, as DNA: TGCGCCAGCAGCCGTTCCCAAGGTAGCACAGATACGCAGTATTTT. This translates into CASSRSQGSTDTQYF.

The V gene is TRBV27, the J gene TRBJ1-1; D gene unclear. CDR1 and CDR2 (germline): MNHEY, SMNVEV (reference sequence). CDR3 length: 11 amino acids. Trimming stripped 3 bases from V and 8 bases from J, with 7 bases between. The CDR3 protein is CASSLGSEAFF. The CDR3 nucleotides read TGTGCCAGCAGTTTGGGGAGCGAAGCTTTCTTT.

The genes are TRBV5-8 and TRBJ2-7; D gene uncertain. V was cut by 4 bases and J by 2 bases, with 16 bases left in between. The germline V gene encodes CDR1 SGHTS and CDR2 YDEGEE. This CDR3 is built from 15 residues. The CDR3 loop is CASSPPGQEAYEQYF. For the CDR3, the DNA is TGTGCCAGCAGCCCCCCCGGGCAGGAAGCCTACGAGCAGTACTTC.

This rearrangement joins TRBV6-5 to TRBJ1-6, with TRBD1 identical over 9 bases. This CDR3 has 14 residues. After removal of 6 bases from V and 9 bases from J, the junction contained 6 bases not matched to a gene. Germline CDR1 and CDR2: MNHEY and SVGAGI. In DNA, the CDR3 is TGTGCCAGCAGGGGACAGGGCTTTTTTTCACCCCTCCACTTT. Translated: CASRGQGFFSPLHF.

The rearrangement joins TRBV28 to TRBJ1-1; D remains ambiguous. CDR1 MDHEN and CDR2 SYDVKM come from the germline V gene. This CDR3 has 10 residues. Trimming cost V 6 bases and J 3 bases, with 2 bases left between them. The CDR3 loop is CASSDTEAFF. CDR3 DNA: TGTGCCAGCAGCGACACTGAAGCTTTCTTT.

The chain is built from TRBV7-2 and TRBJ2-1; TRBD1 matches at 8 bases. The V gene's germline CDR1 is SGHTA and CDR2 FQGNSA. The CDR3 consists of 13 residues. Germline trimming cut 5 bases from V and 6 bases from J; bases unmatched to any gene: 3. CDR3 sequence reads: CASSKDRVNEQFF. CDR3 nucleotides: TGTGCCAGCAGCAAGGACAGGGTCAATGAGCAGTTCTTC. Full variable domain (outside the CDR3, taken from reference TRBV7-2 and TRBJ2-1): GAGVSQSPSNKVTEKGKDVELRCDPISGHTALYWYRQSLGQGLEFLIYFQGNSAPDKSGLPSDRFSAERTGGSVSTLTIQRTQQEDSAVYLCASSKDRVNEQFFGPGTRLTVL.